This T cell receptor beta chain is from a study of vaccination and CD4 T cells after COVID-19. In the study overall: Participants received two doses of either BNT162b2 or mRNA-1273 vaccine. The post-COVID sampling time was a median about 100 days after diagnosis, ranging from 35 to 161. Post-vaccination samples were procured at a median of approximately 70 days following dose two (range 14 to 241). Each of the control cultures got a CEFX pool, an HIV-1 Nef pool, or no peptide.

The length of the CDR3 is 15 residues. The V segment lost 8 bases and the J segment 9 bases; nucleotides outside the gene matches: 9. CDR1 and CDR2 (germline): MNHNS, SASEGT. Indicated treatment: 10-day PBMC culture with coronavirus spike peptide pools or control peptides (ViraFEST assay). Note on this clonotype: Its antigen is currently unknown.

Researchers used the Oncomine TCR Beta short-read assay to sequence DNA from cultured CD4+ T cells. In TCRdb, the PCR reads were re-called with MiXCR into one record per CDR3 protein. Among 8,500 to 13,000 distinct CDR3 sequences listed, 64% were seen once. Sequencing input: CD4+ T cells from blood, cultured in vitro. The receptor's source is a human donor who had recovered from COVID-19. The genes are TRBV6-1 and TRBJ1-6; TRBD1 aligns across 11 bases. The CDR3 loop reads CASGGDGTGGSPLHF. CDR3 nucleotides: TGTGCCAGCGGGGGGGACGGGACAGGGGGTTCACCCCTCCACTTT.